This entry is about one T cell receptor (beta chain). The data derive from a study of blood T cell repertoires in COVID-19. Per the study methods: From reference gene primer amplification, estimates of nucleated cell counts were derived. Assay used: immunoSEQ multiplex PCR; TCRdb lists only in-frame clones, some missing. V, J and clone size derive from that table, while D and trimming were established from the DNA sequence. The sample has about 240,000 clones, 80% to 90% seen once. The study drew participants aged about 18 to 90 years from roughly 25 US areas. Sequenced: PBMCs or T cells enriched from blood (not recorded which). The sequence came from a woman aged 25 to 39 with acute COVID-19.

The CDR3 loop reads CASSPKARGNYNEQFF. CDR3 sequence (DNA): TGTGCCAGCAGCCCAAAGGCCAGGGGTAACTACAATGAGCAGTTCTTC. V gene TRBV3-1 (or the pseudogene TRBV3-2) combines with J gene TRBJ2-1, with D maybe TRBD1 (6 bases). Trimming left V 4 bases short and J 3 bases short, with 16 bases between. The CDR3 is made up of 16 amino acids. Germline-derived CDR1 and CDR2 are LGHDT and YNNKEL (reference sequence).